The TCR beta chain described here comes from a study of CD8 T cells in ankylosing spondylitis. Study results and limitations: Reportedly, matched ankylosing spondylitis synovial fluid was significantly enriched for disease-linked clones.

Concerning this clonotype: The antigen remains unidentified.

Quantitative 5'-RACE with molecular barcodes was used to make the TCR beta libraries. TCRdb independently ran MiXCR on the 5' RACE reads; one entry per CDR3 protein. The top ten hold 0.85% to 1.4% of the sample, which has approximately 340,000 distinct CDR3 sequences, around 15% seen once. Germline V gene data show CDR1 as LNHDA and CDR2 as SQIVND (reference sequence). The V and J ends lost 5 bases and 4 bases, in that order; junction bases with no gene match: 8. This CDR3 region has 15 residues. The sample comprised blood, either unsorted or a sorted T cell fraction (not recorded which). The rearrangement uses TRBV19 and TRBJ2-5; 9 bases match TRBD1. The source is a male donor with ankylosing spondylitis or in good health (not recorded which). The CDR3 nucleotides read TGTGCCAGTAGTCCTTCGACAGGGGGTAGAGAGACCCAGTACTTC. Protein: CASSPSTGGRETQYF.